Each of the 28 T cell receptor beta chains below was sequenced from the same sample in a study of shared clonotypes between healthy human individuals. The assay was immunoSEQ multiplex PCR, and TCRdb's table has in-frame clones only and misses some. The sample lists 400,000 to 600,000 clones; roughly 85% were seen once. The sequenced material came from PBMCs. The receptors shown here come from a woman in her 40s in good health. Some clones in this sample may be carry-over from other donors' samples.

This sequence joins TRBV7-3 and TRBJ2-1; D is possibly TRBD1 or TRBD2 (5 bases each). Trimming pared 5 bases from V and 7 bases from J, leaving 18 bases between. Germline-derived CDR1 and CDR2 are SGHTA and FQGTGA. The CDR3 contains 15 residues. The CDR3, as DNA: TGTGCCAGCAGCAGAGGGGTTGTGACTGAAAATGAGCAGTTCTTC. Translation gives CASSRGVVTENEQFF.

The CDR3 DNA is TGTGCCAGCAGCACACAGGGTTATGAAAAACTGTTTTTT. This sequence encodes CASSTQGYEKLFF. This chain joins TRBV11-2 and TRBJ1-4, with D possibly matching TRBD1 (6 bases). Trimming shortened V by 5 bases and J by 6 bases, and 10 bases separated the two germline ends. This CDR3 is built from 13 residues. CDR1 and CDR2 (germline): SGHAT, FQNNGV.

This clone has a single count. The V call is TRBV5-1, the J call TRBJ1-5, with unresolved D. Germline assignment: CDR1 SGHRS and CDR2 YFSETQ. This CDR3 spans 16 amino acids. Between the trimmed V and J ends, which lost 5 bases and 0 bases, there was a span of 15 bases. CDR3 residues: CASSPAPALSNQPQHF. CDR3 in DNA: TGCGCCAGCAGTCCCGCCCCGGCTCTTAGCAATCAGCCCCAGCATTTT.

The J gene is TRBJ1-2, the V gene TRBV18; maybe TRBD1 (5 bases). With 6 bases removed from V and 2 bases from J, the gap between germline ends came to 16 bases. CDR1 and CDR2 from the germline V gene are KGHSH and LQKENI. This CDR3 contains 15 residues. Here the CDR3 DNA reads TGTGCCAGCTCGGGGGAATTCCTCGGAAACTATGGCTACACCTTC. It is translated as CASSGEFLGNYGYTF.

The chain links TRBV5-3 to TRBJ2-1; D uncertain. TRBV5-3 is an ORF, with its function uncertain. Deletions cut 4 bases from V and 11 bases from J, with 1 base between. The CDR3 covers 8 residues. The CDR3 loop reads CARSKQFF. DNA for the CDR3: TGTGCCAGAAGCAAGCAGTTCTTC.

V usage is TRBV28 and J usage is TRBJ2-5; 7 nucleotides align to TRBD1. Trimming took 3 bases from V and 1 from J; bases not matched to a gene: 11. Germline V gene sequence: CDR1 MDHEN, CDR2 SYDVKM. The CDR3 is 17 residues long. CDR3 protein: CASSLGQQLRRQETQYF. Written as DNA, the CDR3 is TGTGCCAGCAGTTTGGGACAGCAACTTCGACGCCAAGAGACCCAGTACTTC.

This clone appeared a single time. This sequence joins TRBV2 and TRBJ2-2; no firm D call. Trimming pared 7 bases from V and 0 bases from J, leaving 12 bases between. The CDR3 is 15 amino acids. Germline V gene data show CDR1 as SNHLY and CDR2 as FYNNEI. The CDR3 spells CASIIGGTNTGELFF. The CDR3 DNA reads TGTGCCAGCATAATTGGCGGCACGAACACCGGGGAGCTGTTTTTT.

This chain uses TRBV27 with TRBJ2-5; D ambiguous. The CDR3 consists of 12 residues. Trimming left V 1 base short and J 5 bases short, with 5 bases between. The germline gives CDR1 MNHEY, CDR2 SMNVEV (reference sequence). DNA of the CDR3: TGTGCCAGCAGTTTATTCGTCGAGACCCAGTACTTC. Translating gives CASSLFVETQYF.

This chain connects TRBV29-1 to TRBJ2-5, with 10 positions matching TRBD1. Judging by the DNA end, TRBJ2-7 fits better; the J call may be wrong. This CDR3 comprises 13 residues. CDR1 and CDR2 (germline): SQVTM, ANQGSEA. CDR3 nucleotide sequence: TGCAGCGTTGGGGGGACAGGGGCCTACGAGCAGTACTTC. This translates into CSVGGTGAYEQYF.

The rearrangement uses TRBV27 and TRBJ2-1, with D unclear. Germline loops: CDR1 MNHEY, CDR2 SMNVEV (reference sequence). CDR3 size: 13 residues. V lost 0 bases, J lost 7 bases, and 7 bases lay in between. Here the CDR3 reads CASSLSALNEQFF. CDR3 nucleotide sequence: TGTGCCAGCAGTTTATCGGCACTGAATGAGCAGTTCTTC.

The chain employs TRBV4-3 and TRBJ1-2; tentatively, D is TRBD1 (6 bases). V was shortened by 2 bases and J by 2 bases, with 9 bases between the two germline ends. This CDR3 is built from 14 residues. Germline values: CDR1 LGHNA, CDR2 YSLEER. The CDR3 sequence is CASSQPGQNYGYTF. The DNA for the CDR3 is TGCGCCAGCAGCCAACCTGGACAGAACTATGGCTACACCTTC.

The chain has TRBV7-2 and TRBJ1-6; D remains ambiguous. The V gene's germline CDR1 is SGHTA and CDR2 FQGNSA. Between the trimmed V and J ends, which lost 1 base and 10 bases, there was a span of 8 bases. The CDR3 is 13 amino acids. The CDR3 bases are TGTGCCAGCAGCTTAGAGGCGAAATCACCCCTCCACTTT. Translating gives CASSLEAKSPLHF.

V and J are TRBV5-6 and TRBJ2-7, with D possibly being TRBD1 (5 bases). The CDR3 covers 14 residues. V was pared by 2 bases and J by 4 bases, with 13 bases between. The V gene's germline CDR1 is SGHDT and CDR2 YYEEEE. CDR3 residues: CASSFDRGPYEQYF. The CDR3 region has the DNA TGTGCCAGCAGCTTTGACAGAGGCCCTTACGAGCAGTACTTC.

V and J are TRBV7-2 and TRBJ2-7, with D possibly being TRBD2 (5 bases). This CDR3 region has 14 residues. Germline loops: CDR1 SGHTA, CDR2 FQGNSA. The germline V and J ends were trimmed by 3 bases and 4 bases, with 13 bases remaining between them. For the CDR3, the DNA is TGTGCCAGCAGCTTGGGCGGGCGGATATACGAGCAGTACTTC. Its protein product is CASSLGGRIYEQYF.

The J gene is TRBJ2-5, the V gene TRBV9; no reliable D call. The V gene lost 1 base and the J gene lost 1 base, with 5 bases spanning the gap. Germline lookup yields CDR1 SGDLS and CDR2 YYNGEE. CDR3 size: 13 residues. The CDR3 protein is CASSVNPQETQYF. The CDR3 bases are TGTGCCAGCAGCGTAAACCCCCAAGAGACCCAGTACTTC.

The V gene is TRBV28, the J gene TRBJ2-1; D might be TRBD2 (6 bases). The CDR3 has 13 residues. V lost 8 bases, J lost 15 bases, and 23 bases lay in between. CDR1 is MDHEN, CDR2 SYDVKM, per germline. The CDR3 DNA reads TGTGCCAGCGTGGAGGCGGGTTCCCTGGAGGGGTTCTTC. Its protein product is CASVEAGSLEGFF.

The chain carries TRBV7-2 and TRBJ2-1, with TRBD1 matching 9 bases. Trimming took 5 bases from V and 10 from J; bases not matched to a gene: 6. The CDR3 loop spans 13 amino acids. The germline V gene has CDR1 SGHTA and CDR2 FQGNSA. The CDR3 coding sequence is TGTGCCAGCAGCCCCGGACAGGGGCTAGAGCAGTTCTTC. It codes for CASSPGQGLEQFF.

The chain carries TRBV14 and TRBJ2-3; D is unresolved. The germline V gene has CDR1 SGHDN and CDR2 FVKESK. The CDR3 has 12 amino acids. Trimming shortened V by 4 bases and J by 6 bases, and 8 bases separated the two germline ends. The CDR3 sequence: CASSPWVDTQYF. The CDR3 nucleotides read TGTGCCAGCAGCCCCTGGGTGGATACGCAGTATTTT.

The rearrangement links TRBV30 to TRBJ2-5; TRBD2 is a possible D gene (7 bases). CDR1 is GTSNPN, CDR2 SVGIG, per germline (reference sequence). The CDR3 runs to 15 residues. The V end lost 2 bases, the J end lost 1 base, and 14 bases lay between the germline ends. The CDR3 loop reads CAWSLGGQFQETQYF. The CDR3 DNA follows: TGTGCCTGGAGTTTGGGGGGGCAGTTCCAAGAGACCCAGTACTTC.

This clone was seen once. V usage is TRBV30 and J usage is TRBJ2-6; 11 positions match TRBD1. The germline gives CDR1 GTSNPN, CDR2 SVGIG (reference sequence). V dropped 3 bases and J dropped 0; count of bases not matched to a gene: 4. The CDR3 is made up of 17 amino acids. This chain's CDR3 is CAWRSGTGGSGANVLTF. The CDR3 bases are TGTGCCTGGAGATCCGGGACAGGGGGCTCTGGGGCCAACGTCCTGACTTTC. The full variable domain, completed using reference TRBV30 and TRBJ2-6, is SQTIHQWPATLVQPVGSPLSLECTVEGTSNPNLYWYRQAAGRGLQLLFYSVGIGQISSEVPQNLSASRPQDRQFILSSKKLLLSDSGFYLCAWRSGTGGSGANVLTFGAGSRLTVL.

As to this clone: Only one base separates this from a far larger clonotype, so it likely reflects a read error. The rearrangement joins TRBV7-2 to TRBJ2-3; D is ambiguous. Trimming took off 5 bases at V and 1 base at J, with 4 bases between the two ends. Germline loops: CDR1 SGHTA, CDR2 FQGNSA. The CDR3 is 12 amino acids. CDR3 DNA: TGTGCCAGCAGCGACCGCACAGATACGCAGTATTTT. Its translation: CASSDRTDTQYF.

CDR3 region: CASSYSRTANYGYTF. CDR3 DNA: TGTGCCAGCAGTTACTCCCGGACAGCTAACTATGGCTACACCTTC. The gene calls are TRBV6-5 and TRBJ1-2; a possible D gene is TRBD1 (6 bases). Germline lookup yields CDR1 MNHEY and CDR2 SVGAGI. Trimming stripped 0 bases from V and 0 bases from J, with 8 bases between. This CDR3 is 15 amino acids long.

This clone has just a few counts. This chain links TRBV10-3 with TRBJ2-3, with TRBD2 matching 13 bases. The CDR3 runs 16 residues. Germline-derived CDR1 and CDR2 are ENHRY and SYGVKD. The V gene end was trimmed by 5 bases and the J gene end by 2 bases; junction bases not matched to a gene: 4. As DNA, the CDR3 is TGTGCCATCAGTTCGGGACTAGCGGGAAACACAGATACGCAGTATTTT. Protein: CAISSGLAGNTDTQYF.

The chain joins TRBV27 to TRBJ2-1, with unresolved D. This CDR3 is 14 amino acids long. Trimming pared 3 bases from V and 5 bases from J, leaving 11 bases between. Germline values: CDR1 MNHEY, CDR2 SMNVEV (reference sequence). DNA for the CDR3: TGTGCCAGCAGTTTCTCGGTCACAGACAATGAGCAGTTCTTC. Translation gives CASSFSVTDNEQFF.

The rearrangement joins TRBV9 to TRBJ2-2; 12 nucleotides agree with TRBD2. CDR1 SGDLS and CDR2 YYNGEE come from the germline V gene. The CDR3 is made up of 17 amino acids. After removal of 3 bases from V and 0 bases from J, the junction contained 3 bases not matched to a gene. DNA of the CDR3: TGTGCCAGCAGCGGTCGACTAGCGGGAGCGAACACCGGGGAGCTGTTTTTT. Encoded protein: CASSGRLAGANTGELFF.

The chain is built from TRBV21-1 and TRBJ2-1; the table's D call of TRBD1 was not tested on the DNA. TRBV21-1 is noted as a pseudogene. This CDR3 spans 20 amino acids. The CDR3 sequence: CASSKGIKGAPGTSPNEQFF. In DNA form, the CDR3 reads TGTGCCAGCAGCAAAGGTATTAAAGGGGCTCCCGGTACTTCCCCCAATGAGCAGTTCTTC.

This chain joins TRBV18 and TRBJ2-1, with a tentative D call TRBD1 (5 bases). Between the trimmed V and J ends, which lost 3 bases and 4 bases, there was a span of 7 bases. The length of the CDR3 is 13 residues. Germline values: CDR1 KGHSH, CDR2 LQKENI. The CDR3 DNA follows: TGTGCCAGCTCACCCCCAGGGTACAATGAGCAGTTCTTC. Its protein is CASSPPGYNEQFF.

The chain uses TRBV6-5 and TRBJ2-3; 9 nucleotides align to TRBD2. CDR3 length: 16 amino acids. Per the germline V gene, CDR1 is MNHEY and CDR2 is SVGAGI. V was pared by 0 bases and J by 4 bases, with 5 bases of the junction left unmatched. The CDR3 coding sequence is TGTGCCAGCAGTTACTCGGGCGGGAGGGGTGCAGATACGCAGTATTTT. Translating gives CASSYSGGRGADTQYF.